The 32 T cell receptor beta chains presented below share a single source sample, sequenced in a study of OX40 agonist ivuxolimab in advanced cancers. Clones were read by immunoSEQ multiplex PCR, and TCRdb kept only the in-frame ones, dropping some. The sample shows tens of thousands of clones, roughly four fifths of them seen only once. Material: CD4+ or CD8+ T cells sorted from blood, obtained in a trial of the OX40 agonist ivuxolimab. The receptor set was obtained from an adult with an advanced solid tumor such as melanoma, head and neck, liver or kidney cancer.

The chain recombines TRBV2 with TRBJ1-2; D is ambiguous. V lost 2 bases and J 9 bases, leaving 16 bases between the germline ends. The CDR3 has 14 residues. In germline, CDR1 is SNHLY, CDR2 FYNNEI. The CDR3 nucleotides read TGTGCCAGCAGTGAACTTTTGGGTACGGATCGCTACACCTTC. Its protein product is CASSELLGTDRYTF.

This chain connects TRBV6-7 to TRBJ1-1; a possible D gene is TRBD1 (5 bases). TRBV6-7 carries the ORF label, with uncertain function. The CDR3 runs to 13 residues. V shed 6 bases and J shed 2 bases, with 10 bases lying between them. CDR3 region: CASRLTGNTEAFF. DNA of the CDR3: TGTGCCAGCAGACTTACAGGAAACACTGAAGCTTTCTTT.

The rearrangement joins TRBV5-4 to TRBJ2-1, with 7 nucleotides matching TRBD2. Trimming took 9 bases from V and 0 from J; bases not matched to a gene: 9. Per the germline V gene, CDR1 is SGHNT and CDR2 is YYREEE (reference sequence). This CDR3 has 15 residues. This chain's CDR3 is CATTNGGSSYNEQFF. CDR3 sequence (DNA): TGTGCCACAACTAACGGGGGGAGCTCCTACAATGAGCAGTTCTTC.

V usage is TRBV29-1 and J usage is TRBJ2-5; D call uncertain. Germline lookup yields CDR1 SQVTM and CDR2 ANQGSEA. This CDR3 contains 14 residues. V lost 3 bases and J lost 2, with 13 bases in between. The CDR3 coding sequence is TGCAGCGTTGAGGGTGGGATTACTCAAGAGACCCAGTACTTC. Translated: CSVEGGITQETQYF.

The V and J genes are TRBV25-1 and TRBJ2-3; 11 nucleotides agree with TRBD2. There are 16 residues in the CDR3. With 5 bases clipped from V and 3 bases from J, the junction kept 7 bases outside the gene matches. The germline CDR1 and CDR2 sequences are MGHDK and SYGVNS. CDR3 residues: CASSTLAGGGTDTQYF. CDR3 nucleotide sequence: TGTGCCAGCAGTACATTAGCGGGAGGGGGAACAGATACGCAGTATTTT.

V gene TRBV5-1 combines with J gene TRBJ2-7, with a weak D call TRBD1 (7 bases). Trimming took 5 bases from V and 7 from J, leaving 16 bases between them. Germline V gene lookup returns CDR1 SGHRS and CDR2 YFSETQ. The CDR3 extends over 13 amino acids. CDR3 nucleotide sequence: TGCGCCAGCAGAGTCCAGGGGGGCGTTGAGCAGTACTTC. This translates into CASRVQGGVEQYF.

The count of this clone is one. The chain uses TRBV18 and TRBJ1-6; D ambiguous. Trimming took off 6 bases at V and 2 bases at J, with 8 bases between the two ends. CDR3 length equals 14 residues. Per germline, CDR1 KGHSH and CDR2 LQKENI. CDR3 DNA sequence: TGTGCCAGCTCGGAGGATGCCTATAATTCACCCCTCCACTTT. Its translation: CASSEDAYNSPLHF.

The gene calls are TRBV20-1 and TRBJ2-5; D is uncertain. Germline CDR1 and CDR2: DFQATT and SNEGSKA (reference sequence). V lost 2 bases to trimming and J lost 5 bases, with 3 bases between them. The CDR3 consists of 10 residues. The CDR3 loop reads CSARRETQYF. CDR3 bases: TGCAGTGCTAGAAGGGAGACCCAGTACTTC.

CDR3: CASTQEYSNQPQHF. CDR3 in DNA: TGTGCCAGCACCCAGGAGTATAGCAATCAGCCCCAGCATTTT. The chain is built from TRBV6-1 and TRBJ1-5; D gene unclear. In germline, CDR1 is MNHNS, CDR2 SASEGT. V was trimmed by 7 bases and J by 0 bases, leaving 10 bases between them. This CDR3 contains 14 residues.

The chain joins TRBV29-1 to TRBJ2-3; tentatively, D is TRBD1 (5 bases). This CDR3 contains 11 residues. Germline V gene data show CDR1 as SQVTM and CDR2 as ANQGSEA. CDR3 residues: CGARGSDTQYF. In nucleotides, the CDR3 is TGCGGGGCAAGGGGCTCAGATACGCAGTATTTT.

This chain connects TRBV5-6 to TRBJ2-7; possibly TRBD2 for D (5 bases). Germline V gene lookup returns CDR1 SGHDT and CDR2 YYEEEE. V shed 2 bases and J shed 0 bases, with 9 bases lying between them. This CDR3 region has 14 residues. CDR3 nucleotide sequence: TGTGCCAGCAGCTTATTTGGGAGCTCCTACGAGCAGTACTTC. Translated: CASSLFGSSYEQYF.

This clone was seen a handful of times. CDR3 region: CASILSADYEQYF. As DNA, the CDR3 is TGTGCCAGCATTCTTAGCGCCGACTACGAGCAGTACTTC. The V gene is TRBV6-1, the J gene TRBJ2-7, with D perhaps matching TRBD2 (5 bases). CDR3 length: 13 residues. The V gene lost 7 bases and the J gene lost 3 bases, with 13 bases spanning the gap. Per the germline V gene, CDR1 is MNHNS and CDR2 is SASEGT.

The sample holds a few counts of this clone. The rearrangement joins TRBV11-3 to TRBJ1-2, with D perhaps TRBD1 (5 bases). The CDR3 has 18 residues. V lost 0 bases and J lost 2, with 19 bases in between. Germline values: CDR1 SGHNT, CDR2 YENEEA. The CDR3: CASSLDQGGTSINYGYTF. The CDR3, as DNA: TGTGCCAGCAGCTTAGATCAGGGCGGAACTTCCATAAACTATGGCTACACCTTC.

The J gene is TRBJ2-2, the V gene TRBV30; TRBD2 agrees at 16 bases. J gave up 4 bases and V 6 bases, and 5 bases lay outside the gene matches. Per germline, CDR1 GTSNPN and CDR2 SVGIG (reference sequence). The CDR3 loop spans 16 amino acids. In DNA form, the CDR3 reads TGTGCCTGTGGGACTAGCGGGAGGGTCGTCACCGGGGAGCTGTTTTTT. Translating gives CACGTSGRVVTGELFF.

The genes are TRBV7-8 and TRBJ1-3, with D perhaps matching TRBD1 (5 bases). The length of the CDR3 is 16 residues. V was shortened by 4 bases and J by 2 bases, with 15 bases between the two germline ends. Germline V gene lookup returns CDR1 SGHVS and CDR2 FQNEAQ. This CDR3 is CASSWGGRQPGNTIYF. The CDR3 DNA sequence: TGTGCCAGCAGCTGGGGAGGTCGACAGCCTGGAAACACCATATATTTT.

This chain connects TRBV4-1 to TRBJ1-2; 11 bases map to TRBD1. Germline-derived CDR1 and CDR2 are MGHRA and YSYEKL. The CDR3 spans 15 residues. The V segment lost 3 bases and the J segment 3 bases; nucleotides outside the gene matches: 3. The CDR3 protein is CASSQRTGGYYGYTF. The CDR3, as DNA: TGCGCCAGCAGCCAGCGGACAGGGGGCTACTATGGCTACACCTTC.

This clone was seen just once. This chain links TRBV18 with TRBJ2-3; 9 bases agree with TRBD2. The CDR3 consists of 14 residues. Trimming removed 4 bases from V and 5 bases from J; junction bases left unmatched: 4. Germline V gene sequence: CDR1 KGHSH, CDR2 LQKENI. The CDR3 nucleotides are TGTGCCAGCTCACGTCTAGCGGGACAAGATACGCAGTATTTT. This gives the protein CASSRLAGQDTQYF.

The chain recombines TRBV11-1 with TRBJ2-7, with D possibly being TRBD1 (6 bases). Trimming removed 5 bases at V and 0 bases at J, with 11 bases between. Germline-derived CDR1 and CDR2 are SGHAT and FQDESV (reference sequence). This CDR3 is 14 amino acids long. CDR3 amino acids: CASSARDTSYEQYF. The CDR3 bases are TGTGCCAGCAGCGCTCGGGACACCTCCTACGAGCAGTACTTC. Using reference TRBV11-1 and TRBJ2-7 for the parts outside the CDR3, the full variable domain is EAEVAQSPRYKITEKSQAVAFWCDPISGHATLYWYRQILGQGPELLVQFQDESVVDDSQLPKDRFSAERLKGVDSTLKIQPAELGDSAMYLCASSARDTSYEQYFGPGTRLTVT.

The V and J genes are TRBV2 and TRBJ2-1; D possibly corresponds to TRBD1 (7 bases). This CDR3 is 15 amino acids long. V was clipped by 6 bases and J by 8 bases, with 20 bases between them. Germline V gene lookup returns CDR1 SNHLY and CDR2 FYNNEI. The DNA for the CDR3 is TGTGCCAGCAGAGGGGGACCGGGACAGCGGGATGAGCAGTTCTTC. Its protein is CASRGGPGQRDEQFF. Filled out from reference TRBV2 and TRBJ2-1, the complete variable domain reads EPEVTQTPSHQVTQMGQEVILRCVPISNHLYFYWYRQILGQKVEFLVSFYNNEISEKSEIFDDQFSVERPDGSNFTLKIRSTKLEDSAMYFCASRGGPGQRDEQFFGPGTRLTVL.

This clone has only a few counts. Other DNA sequences in the sample encode the same CDR3. This chain links TRBV6-5 with TRBJ2-7, with TRBD2 as a possible D gene (6 bases). V was clipped by 5 bases and J by 0 bases, with 14 bases between them. CDR1 MNHEY and CDR2 SVGAGI come from the germline V gene. This CDR3 has 15 residues. CDR3: CASSGRGAGSYEQYF. The CDR3 DNA follows: TGTGCCAGCAGTGGGCGCGGGGCAGGCTCCTACGAGCAGTACTTC.

The CDR3 nucleotides read TGTGCCAGCAGCTTGGCCCCGGCCAGCTCCTACAATGAGCAGTTCTTC. It yields the protein CASSLAPASSYNEQFF. V and J are TRBV5-4 and TRBJ2-1; D not certain. The CDR3 runs 16 residues. V lost 0 bases and J 0 bases, leaving 10 bases between the germline ends. Per germline, CDR1 SGHNT and CDR2 YYREEE (reference sequence).

This clone is labeled as medium-sized. This chain uses TRBV5-1 with TRBJ1-5; the D gene is possibly TRBD1 (6 bases). There are 15 residues in the CDR3. V was clipped by 4 bases and J by 1 base, with 12 bases between them. Germline V gene lookup returns CDR1 SGHRS and CDR2 YFSETQ. The CDR3 DNA is TGCGCCAGCAGCGAAGGGACACAAAGCAATCAGCCCCAGCATTTT. It is translated as CASSEGTQSNQPQHF.

The rearrangement joins TRBV19 to TRBJ2-2; TRBD1 is a possible D gene (6 bases). Germline V gives CDR1 LNHDA, CDR2 SQIVND (reference sequence). Trimming removed 10 bases from V and 2 bases from J, with 11 bases in between. There are 13 residues in the CDR3. This CDR3 is CATWTDNTGELFF. For the CDR3, the DNA is TGTGCCACCTGGACAGACAACACCGGGGAGCTGTTTTTT.

This clone was seen a handful of times. This chain connects TRBV7-2 to TRBJ1-5; D uncertain. CDR1 is SGHTA and CDR2 is FQGNSA in the germline V gene. Trimming removed 1 base at V and 15 bases at J, with 13 bases between. CDR3 size: 12 residues. The CDR3 region has the DNA TGTGCCAGCAGCTTAGTGCGGGAATTACCGCATTTT. Its translation: CASSLVRELPHF.

V and J are TRBV5-1 and TRBJ2-7; the match to TRBD1 covers 9 bases. The germline gives CDR1 SGHRS, CDR2 YFSETQ. CDR3 size: 16 residues. V shed 0 bases and J 2 bases; nucleotides not matched to a gene: 6. The CDR3 DNA is TGCGCCAGCAGCTTGGCCAACGACAGGGGGGCCTACGAGCAGTACTTC. It specifies CASSLANDRGAYEQYF.

The V call is TRBV12-5, the J call TRBJ2-3; maybe TRBD2 (5 bases). This CDR3 has 13 residues. The germline V gene has CDR1 LGHNT and CDR2 FRNRAP. The ends were cut back, 5 bases at V and 6 bases at J, with 12 bases in the middle. The CDR3 sequence is CASGQSAVDTQYF. CDR3 bases: TGTGCTAGTGGTCAATCAGCGGTGGATACGCAGTATTTT. The variable domain in full, with the rest retrieved from reference TRBV12-5 and TRBJ2-3, is DARVTQTPRHKVTEMGQEVTMRCQPILGHNTVFWYRQTMMQGLELLAYFRNRAPLDDSGMPKDRFSAEMPDATLATLKIQPSEPRDSAVYFCASGQSAVDTQYFGPGTRLTVL.

The chain recombines TRBV5-6 with TRBJ1-3; no clear D gene. This CDR3 region has 14 residues. Per the germline V gene, CDR1 is SGHDT and CDR2 is YYEEEE. The V gene lost 5 bases and the J gene lost 2 bases, with 11 bases spanning the gap. The CDR3 sequence is CASSKLGPGNTIYF. The CDR3 DNA reads as TGTGCCAGCAGTAAGCTTGGACCTGGAAACACCATATATTTT. Filled out from reference TRBV5-6 and TRBJ1-3, the complete variable domain reads DAGVTQSPTHLIKTRGQQVTLRCSPKSGHDTVSWYQQALGQGPQFIFQYYEEEERQRGNFPDRFSGHQFPNYSSELNVNALLLGDSALYLCASSKLGPGNTIYFGEGSWLTVV.

A few counts support this clone. This chain uses TRBV29-1 with TRBJ2-3, with 7 bases lining up with TRBD1. Trimming removed 5 bases from V and 2 bases from J; junction bases left unmatched: 16. This CDR3 region has 17 residues. Looked up from germline, CDR1 is SQVTM and CDR2 is ANQGSEA. CDR3 sequence: CSVRKIATGLDTDTQYF. CDR3 DNA sequence: TGCAGCGTTAGAAAGATCGCGACAGGGCTAGACACAGATACGCAGTATTTT.

The gene calls are TRBV5-1 and TRBJ1-3; D is unresolved. Germline loops: CDR1 SGHRS, CDR2 YFSETQ. The germline V and J ends were trimmed by 4 bases and 1 base, with 9 bases remaining between them. This CDR3 is 14 amino acids long. The CDR3 nucleotides are TGCGCCAGCAGCCTCGGGGTTTCTGGAAACACCATATATTTT. It translates to CASSLGVSGNTIYF.

The chain uses TRBV5-6 and TRBJ1-1, with D hard to call. V lost 1 base to trimming and J lost 1 base, with 14 bases between them. CDR1 is SGHDT, CDR2 YYEEEE, per germline. The CDR3 runs 16 residues. CDR3 in amino acids: CASSLIVKPKNTEAFF. CDR3 nucleotides: TGTGCCAGCAGCTTGATAGTAAAGCCTAAGAACACTGAAGCTTTCTTT.

J is TRBJ2-7 and V is TRBV11-2, with 9 bases aligning to TRBD2. The CDR3 runs to 16 residues. The V gene's germline CDR1 is SGHAT and CDR2 FQNNGV. The V segment lost 5 bases and the J segment 2 bases; nucleotides outside the gene matches: 10. This chain's CDR3 is CASSPLTSGPAYEQYF. Written as DNA, the CDR3 is TGTGCCAGCAGCCCACTGACTAGCGGTCCAGCCTACGAGCAGTACTTC. Supplemented by reference TRBV11-2 and TRBJ2-7, the full variable domain reads EAGVAQSPRYKIIEKRQSVAFWCNPISGHATLYWYQQILGQGPKLLIQFQNNGVVDDSQLPKDRFSAERLKGVDSTLKIQPAKLEDSAVYLCASSPLTSGPAYEQYFGPGTRLTVT.

The CDR3 loop is CAISESSLRFYEQYF. The CDR3 bases are TGTGCCATCAGTGAGTCGAGTTTAAGGTTCTACGAGCAGTACTTC. This chain joins TRBV10-3 and TRBJ2-7; D gene ambiguous. This CDR3 spans 15 amino acids. Trimming took 0 bases from V and 3 from J, leaving 12 bases between them. The germline CDR1 and CDR2 sequences are ENHRY and SYGVKD.